These 19 T cell receptor beta chains were all obtained from the same sample, sequenced in a study of blood T cell repertoires in COVID-19. Assay used: immunoSEQ multiplex PCR; TCRdb lists only in-frame clones, some missing. This sample has more than 300,000 clones, with over 75% found just once. The material sequenced was PBMCs or T cells enriched from blood (not recorded which). Every receptor here comes from a man aged 40-50 years in a cohort exposed to, infected with or recovered from COVID-19 (not recorded which).

This clone came up once. The CDR3 DNA reads TGTGCCAGCAGCTTAGCGCTTGCGGGAGGGAGTGGGGAGCAGTACTTC. Its translation: CASSLALAGGSGEQYF. The V and J genes are TRBV7-2 and TRBJ2-7; TRBD2 matches 9 bases. The trim removed 0 bases at V and 7 bases at J, leaving 10 bases unmatched. The CDR3 spans 16 residues. Germline CDR1 SGHTA, CDR2 FQGNSA.

The V gene is TRBV28, the J gene TRBJ2-3; TRBD2 might be the D (6 bases). V was clipped by 7 bases and J by 0 bases, with 8 bases between them. CDR1 MDHEN and CDR2 SYDVKM come from the germline V gene. CDR3 length: 13 amino acids. CDR3 sequence (DNA): TGTGCCAGCACAGCGGGTAGCACAGATACGCAGTATTTT. This translates into CASTAGSTDTQYF.

The rearrangement uses TRBV28 and TRBJ1-5; no definite D call. Germline assignment: CDR1 MDHEN and CDR2 SYDVKM. Trimming took off 6 bases at V and 3 bases at J, with 12 bases between the two ends. The CDR3 has 14 residues. CDR3 sequence: CASSRPGNNQPQHF. The DNA of the CDR3 is TGTGCCAGCAGCCGCCCGGGGAACAATCAGCCCCAGCATTTT.

In this sample, this clone turned up once. CDR3 nucleotide sequence: TGTGCCGTGGACAGGGAAATAGGTGAGCAGTTCTTC. It translates to CAVDREIGEQFF. The rearrangement uses TRBV30 and TRBJ2-1, with 8 bases identical to TRBD1. Germline V lookup: CDR1 GTSNPN, CDR2 SVGIG (reference sequence). The CDR3 runs 12 residues. The V segment lost 8 bases and the J segment 9 bases; nucleotides outside the gene matches: 9.

The CDR3 region is CASSVAPDRVSEQYF. The CDR3 DNA reads as TGTGCCAGCAGCGTAGCCCCGGACAGGGTAAGCGAGCAGTACTTC. J is TRBJ2-7 and V is TRBV9; 8 positions agree with TRBD1. Germline trimming cut 0 bases from V and 6 bases from J; bases unmatched to any gene: 8. The length of the CDR3 is 15 residues. Germline V gene data show CDR1 as SGDLS and CDR2 as YYNGEE.

CDR3 coding DNA: TGTGCCAGTAGTTCTGGACTAGTAGGTACGCAGTATTTT. Protein sequence: CASSSGLVGTQYF. The genes are TRBV19 and TRBJ2-3; 7 bases match TRBD2. The germline gives CDR1 LNHDA, CDR2 SQIVND (reference sequence). CDR3 size: 13 residues. The V gene end was trimmed by 5 bases and the J gene end by 8 bases; junction bases not matched to a gene: 7.

Of note for this clone: This sample includes further DNA sequences coding for the same CDR3. J is TRBJ2-3 and V is TRBV7-3; the match to TRBD2 covers 10 bases. Germline V gene sequence: CDR1 SGHTA, CDR2 FQGTGA. Trimming took 5 bases from V and 3 from J; bases not matched to a gene: 5. The CDR3 consists of 15 residues. CDR3 loop: CASSPSSGRTDTQYF. The CDR3 DNA is TGTGCCAGCAGCCCGTCTAGCGGGAGAACAGATACGCAGTATTTT.

V is TRBV18 and J is TRBJ1-5, with no clear D. Per the germline V gene, CDR1 is KGHSH and CDR2 is LQKENI. There are 17 residues in the CDR3. With 2 bases removed from V and 5 bases from J, the gap between germline ends came to 19 bases. CDR3 loop: CASSPFMAPNEDQPQHF. In DNA, the CDR3 is TGTGCCAGCTCACCATTTATGGCCCCGAACGAAGATCAGCCCCAGCATTTT.

The V and J genes are TRBV6-5 and TRBJ2-2; TRBD2 aligns across 10 bases. This CDR3 is 14 amino acids long. Germline assignment: CDR1 MNHEY and CDR2 SVGAGI. V lost 7 bases to trimming and J lost 7 bases; unmatched junction nucleotides: 6. Written as DNA, the CDR3 is TGTGCCAGCAAAGCGGGAGGGGATAGCGGGGAGCTGTTTTTT. Protein product: CASKAGGDSGELFF.

CDR3 nucleotides: TGTGCCAGCAGTGGGACTAGCGGACTTTGGAACTACGAGCAGTACTTC. Amino acid sequence: CASSGTSGLWNYEQYF. The V gene is TRBV28, the J gene TRBJ2-7, with 11 bases identical to TRBD2. J lost 3 bases, V lost 5 bases, and 9 bases had no gene match. This CDR3 has 16 amino acids. Germline CDR1 and CDR2: MDHEN and SYDVKM.

This chain joins TRBV5-4 and TRBJ2-3; 8 bases map to TRBD1. This CDR3 is built from 14 residues. After removal of 5 bases from V and 3 bases from J, the junction contained 5 bases not matched to a gene. Germline loops: CDR1 SGHNT, CDR2 YYREEE (reference sequence). CDR3 amino acids: CASRKQGETDTQYF. CDR3 bases: TGTGCCAGCAGAAAACAGGGGGAGACAGATACGCAGTATTTT. The complete variable domain, with remaining parts taken from reference TRBV5-4 and TRBJ2-3, reads ETGVTQSPTHLIKTRGQQVTLRCSSQSGHNTVSWYQQALGQGPQFIFQYYREEENGRGNFPPRFSGLQFPNYSSELNVNALELDDSALYLCASRKQGETDTQYFGPGTRLTVL.

With regard to this clone: This clone may be a read error of a much larger clone one base away. The sample has other DNA sequences that encode this CDR3 too. The CDR3 DNA reads as TGTGCCAGCAGCCAAGGGGCCAGTAGCGAGCAGTATTTC. Residues: CASSQGASSEQYF. The chain joins TRBV3-1 (or the pseudogene TRBV3-2) to TRBJ2-7, with D tentatively TRBD2 (5 bases). The CDR3 spans 13 residues. Germline V lookup: CDR1 LGHDT, CDR2 YNNKEL (reference sequence).

This clone was detected once. The rearrangement uses TRBV9 and TRBJ2-5; 7 nucleotides line up with TRBD2. CDR3 length: 14 residues. The germline V gene has CDR1 SGDLS and CDR2 YYNGEE. Trimming took 0 bases from V and 3 from J; bases not matched to a gene: 2. CDR3 nucleotides: TGTGCCAGCAGCGTAGATGGGAGGGAAGAGACCCAGTACTTC. Translated: CASSVDGREETQYF.

The CDR3, as DNA: TGTGCCAGCAGTTCCGGGACACCAAATCAGCCCCAGCATTTT. Translation: CASSSGTPNQPQHF. The chain couples TRBV6-5 to TRBJ1-5, with D maybe TRBD1 (6 bases). This CDR3 has 14 amino acids. Germline V gene data show CDR1 as MNHEY and CDR2 as SVGAGI. The V end was cut by 4 bases, the J end by 4 bases, with 11 bases between.

V gene TRBV9 combines with J gene TRBJ2-1; D remains ambiguous. Germline lookup yields CDR1 SGDLS and CDR2 YYNGEE. CDR3 length: 11 residues. V lost 2 bases and J lost 10, with 7 bases in between. This CDR3 is CASSVSREQFF. CDR3 nucleotide sequence: TGTGCCAGCAGCGTTAGCCGGGAGCAGTTCTTC.

The gene calls are TRBV25-1 and TRBJ2-7, with D perhaps TRBD2 (5 bases). Germline values: CDR1 MGHDK, CDR2 SYGVNS. The CDR3 spans 14 residues. V was clipped by 2 bases and J by 4 bases, with 12 bases between them. The CDR3 sequence: CASSEGGGIYEQYF. In nucleotides, the CDR3 is TGTGCCAGCAGTGAAGGAGGCGGTATATACGAGCAGTACTTC.

J is TRBJ2-7 and V is TRBV6-6; 8 bases line up with TRBD1. The CDR3 runs 13 residues. V dropped 5 bases and J dropped 4; count of bases not matched to a gene: 4. Germline CDR1 is MNHNY and CDR2 is SVGAGI (reference sequence). The CDR3 bases are TGTGCCAGCAGTCGGACAGGGTTTTACGAGCAGTACTTC. Its translation is CASSRTGFYEQYF.

A remark on this clone: The same CDR3 also results from other DNA sequences found in this sample. V usage is TRBV9 and J usage is TRBJ2-5, with D possibly being TRBD2 (5 bases). Germline CDR1 reads SGDLS; CDR2 reads YYNGEE. The V end lost 2 bases, the J end lost 3 bases, and 8 bases lay between the germline ends. The CDR3 is made up of 13 amino acids. This CDR3 is CASSVGLEETQYF. The CDR3 region has the DNA TGTGCCAGCAGCGTTGGACTGGAAGAGACCCAGTACTTC.

CDR3 in amino acids: CASSEVADTQYF. DNA for the CDR3: TGTGCCAGCAGCGAGGTAGCAGATACGCAGTATTTT. V gene TRBV5-4 combines with J gene TRBJ2-3, with D uncertain. Trimming stripped 4 bases from V and 4 bases from J, with 7 bases between. CDR1 SGHNT and CDR2 YYREEE come from the germline V gene (reference sequence). This CDR3 region has 12 residues.